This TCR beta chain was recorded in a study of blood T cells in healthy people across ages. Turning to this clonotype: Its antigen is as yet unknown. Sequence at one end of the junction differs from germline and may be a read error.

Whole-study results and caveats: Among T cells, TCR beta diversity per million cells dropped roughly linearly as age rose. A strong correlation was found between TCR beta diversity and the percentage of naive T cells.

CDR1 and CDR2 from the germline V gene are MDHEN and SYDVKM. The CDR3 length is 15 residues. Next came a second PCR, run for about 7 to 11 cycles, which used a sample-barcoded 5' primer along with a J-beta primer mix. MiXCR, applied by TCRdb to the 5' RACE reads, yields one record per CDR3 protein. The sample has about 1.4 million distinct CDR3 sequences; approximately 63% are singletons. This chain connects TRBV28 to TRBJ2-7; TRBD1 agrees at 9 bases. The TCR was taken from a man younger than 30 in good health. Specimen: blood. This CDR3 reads CASRWDRENSHEQYF. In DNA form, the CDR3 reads TGTGCCAGCAGGTGGGACAGGGAAAACTCCCACGAGCAGTACTTC. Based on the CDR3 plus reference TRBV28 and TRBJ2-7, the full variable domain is DVKVTQSSRYLVKRTGEKVFLECVQDMDHENMFWYRQDPGLGLRLIYFSYDVKMKEKGDIPEGYSVSREKKERFSLILESASTNQTSMYLCASRWDRENSHEQYFGPGTRLTVT.